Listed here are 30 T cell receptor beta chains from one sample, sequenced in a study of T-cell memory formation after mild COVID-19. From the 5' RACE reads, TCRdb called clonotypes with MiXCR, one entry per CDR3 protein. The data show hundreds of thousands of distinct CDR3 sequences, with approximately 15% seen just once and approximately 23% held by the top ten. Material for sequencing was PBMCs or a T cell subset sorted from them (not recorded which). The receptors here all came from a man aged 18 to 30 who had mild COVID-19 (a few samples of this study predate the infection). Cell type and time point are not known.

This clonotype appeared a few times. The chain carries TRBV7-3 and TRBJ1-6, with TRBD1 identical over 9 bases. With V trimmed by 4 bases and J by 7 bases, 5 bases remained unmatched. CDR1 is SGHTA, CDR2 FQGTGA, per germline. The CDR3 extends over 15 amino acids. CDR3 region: CASSSSGTGNSPLHF. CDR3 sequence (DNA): TGTGCCAGCAGCTCTTCCGGGACAGGGAATTCACCCCTCCACTTT.

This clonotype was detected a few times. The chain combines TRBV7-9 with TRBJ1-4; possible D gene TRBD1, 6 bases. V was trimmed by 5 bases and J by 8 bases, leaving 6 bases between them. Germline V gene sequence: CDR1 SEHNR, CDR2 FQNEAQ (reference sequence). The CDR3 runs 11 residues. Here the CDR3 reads CASSTGEKLFF. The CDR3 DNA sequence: TGTGCCAGCAGCACAGGGGAAAAACTGTTTTTT.

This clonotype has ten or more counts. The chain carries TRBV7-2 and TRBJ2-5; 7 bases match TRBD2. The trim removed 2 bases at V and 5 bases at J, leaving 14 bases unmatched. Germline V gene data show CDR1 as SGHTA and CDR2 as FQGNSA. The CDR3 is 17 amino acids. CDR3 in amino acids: CASSLNIPGGNEETQYF. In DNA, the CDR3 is TGTGCCAGCAGCTTAAACATCCCCGGGGGGAACGAGGAGACCCAGTACTTC.

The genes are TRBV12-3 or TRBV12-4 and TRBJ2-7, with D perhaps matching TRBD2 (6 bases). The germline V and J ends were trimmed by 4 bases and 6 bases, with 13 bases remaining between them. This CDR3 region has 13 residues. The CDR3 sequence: CASSYPSGAEQYF. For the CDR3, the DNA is TGTGCCAGCAGTTACCCTTCGGGAGCCGAGCAGTACTTC.

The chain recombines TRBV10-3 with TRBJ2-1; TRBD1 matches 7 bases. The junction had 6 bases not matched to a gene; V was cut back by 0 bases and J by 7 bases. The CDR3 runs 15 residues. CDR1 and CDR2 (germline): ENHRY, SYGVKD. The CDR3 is CAISESQGVGNEQFF. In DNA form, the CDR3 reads TGTGCCATCAGTGAGTCCCAGGGGGTTGGGAATGAGCAGTTCTTC.

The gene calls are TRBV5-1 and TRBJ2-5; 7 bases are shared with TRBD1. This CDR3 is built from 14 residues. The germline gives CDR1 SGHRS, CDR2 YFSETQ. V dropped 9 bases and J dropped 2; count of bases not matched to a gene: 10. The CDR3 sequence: CATMPGQSQETQYF. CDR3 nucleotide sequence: TGCGCCACCATGCCGGGACAGAGTCAAGAGACCCAGTACTTC.

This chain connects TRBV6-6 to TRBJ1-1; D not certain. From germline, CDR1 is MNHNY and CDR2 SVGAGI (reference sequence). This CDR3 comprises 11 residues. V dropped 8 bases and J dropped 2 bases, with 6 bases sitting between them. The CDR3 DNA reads TGTGCCAGCGACGCCAACACTGAAGCTTTCTTT. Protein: CASDANTEAFF.

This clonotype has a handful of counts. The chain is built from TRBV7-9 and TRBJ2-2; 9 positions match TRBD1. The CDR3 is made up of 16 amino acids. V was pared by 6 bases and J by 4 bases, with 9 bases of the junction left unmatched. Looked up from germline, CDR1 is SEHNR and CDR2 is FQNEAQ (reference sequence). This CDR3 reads CASRPPGTGTTGELFF. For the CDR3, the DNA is TGTGCCAGCAGACCGCCCGGGACAGGGACCACCGGGGAGCTGTTTTTT.

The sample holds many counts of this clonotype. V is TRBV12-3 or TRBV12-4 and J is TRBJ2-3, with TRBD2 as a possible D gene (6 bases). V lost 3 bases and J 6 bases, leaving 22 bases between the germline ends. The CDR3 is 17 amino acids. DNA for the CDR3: TGTGCCAGCAGTTTGGAGTTGCGGGGCGGGTTTAGGGATACGCAGTATTTT. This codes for CASSLELRGGFRDTQYF.

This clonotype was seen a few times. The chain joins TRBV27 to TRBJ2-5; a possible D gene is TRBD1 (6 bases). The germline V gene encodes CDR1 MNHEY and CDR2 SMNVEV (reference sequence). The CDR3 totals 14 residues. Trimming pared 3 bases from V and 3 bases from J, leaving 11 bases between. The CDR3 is CASSLGSGEETQYF. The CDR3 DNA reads TGTGCCAGCAGTTTGGGGTCAGGGGAAGAGACCCAGTACTTC.

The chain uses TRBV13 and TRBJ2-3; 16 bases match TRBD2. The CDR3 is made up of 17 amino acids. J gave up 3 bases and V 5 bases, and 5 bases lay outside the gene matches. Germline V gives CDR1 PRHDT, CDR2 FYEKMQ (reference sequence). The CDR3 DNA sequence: TGTGCCAGCAGCCTTGGGACTAGCGGGGGGGTGACAGATACGCAGTATTTT. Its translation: CASSLGTSGGVTDTQYF.

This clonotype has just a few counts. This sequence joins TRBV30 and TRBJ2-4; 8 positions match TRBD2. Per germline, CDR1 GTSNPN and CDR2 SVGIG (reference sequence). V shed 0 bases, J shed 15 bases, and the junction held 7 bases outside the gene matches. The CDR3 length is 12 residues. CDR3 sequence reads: CAWSVQAGASYF. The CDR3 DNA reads TGTGCCTGGAGTGTACAAGCGGGGGCCTCGTACTTC.

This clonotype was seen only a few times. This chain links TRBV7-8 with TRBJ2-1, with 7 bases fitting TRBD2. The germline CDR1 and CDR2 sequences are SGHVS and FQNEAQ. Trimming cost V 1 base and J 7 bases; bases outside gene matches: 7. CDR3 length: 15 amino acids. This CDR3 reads CASSLGRAGGNEQFF. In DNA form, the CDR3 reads TGTGCCAGCAGCTTAGGTCGGGCCGGGGGGAATGAGCAGTTCTTC.

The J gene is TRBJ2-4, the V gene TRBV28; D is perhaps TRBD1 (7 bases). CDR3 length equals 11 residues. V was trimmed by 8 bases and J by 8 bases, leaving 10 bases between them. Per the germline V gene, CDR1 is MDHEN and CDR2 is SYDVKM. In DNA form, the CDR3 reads TGTGCCAGCGGCAGGGGGGACATTCAGTACTTC. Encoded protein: CASGRGDIQYF.

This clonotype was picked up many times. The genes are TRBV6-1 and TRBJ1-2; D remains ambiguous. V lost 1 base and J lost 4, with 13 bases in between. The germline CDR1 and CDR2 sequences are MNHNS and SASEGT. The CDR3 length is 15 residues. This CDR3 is CASSEGAGPGYGYTF. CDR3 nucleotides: TGTGCCAGCAGTGAAGGGGCGGGCCCCGGCTATGGCTACACCTTC.

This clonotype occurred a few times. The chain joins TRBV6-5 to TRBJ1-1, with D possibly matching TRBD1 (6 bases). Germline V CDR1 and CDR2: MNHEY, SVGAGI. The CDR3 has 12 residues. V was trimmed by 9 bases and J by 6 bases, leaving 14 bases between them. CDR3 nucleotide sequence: TGTGCCAGTACAAACAGGGTTTCTGAAGCTTTCTTT. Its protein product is CASTNRVSEAFF.

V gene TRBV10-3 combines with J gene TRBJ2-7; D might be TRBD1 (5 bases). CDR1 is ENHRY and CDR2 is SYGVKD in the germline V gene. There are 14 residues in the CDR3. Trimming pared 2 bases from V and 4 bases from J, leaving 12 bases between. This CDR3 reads CAISERGLGYEQYF. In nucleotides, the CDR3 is TGTGCCATCAGTGAGAGGGGCCTTGGATACGAGCAGTACTTC.

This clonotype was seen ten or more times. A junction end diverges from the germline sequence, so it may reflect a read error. The CDR3 spells CASSQASWGGEQFF. DNA for the CDR3: TGCGCCAGCAGTCAAGCTTCGTGGGGGGGCGAGCAGTTCTTC. The chain combines TRBV4-3 with TRBJ2-1; tentative D call: TRBD2 (7 bases). This CDR3 is 14 amino acids long. CDR1 is LGHNA, CDR2 YSLEER, per germline.

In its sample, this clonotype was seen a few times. The chain's CDR3 is CSASRGSYGYTF. CDR3 DNA sequence: TGCAGTGCAAGTCGCGGTAGCTATGGCTACACCTTC. This chain connects TRBV20-1 to TRBJ1-2; D not resolved. The CDR3 extends over 12 amino acids. Germline V gene data show CDR1 as DFQATT and CDR2 as SNEGSKA (reference sequence). Deletions cut 6 bases from V and 4 bases from J, with 12 bases between.

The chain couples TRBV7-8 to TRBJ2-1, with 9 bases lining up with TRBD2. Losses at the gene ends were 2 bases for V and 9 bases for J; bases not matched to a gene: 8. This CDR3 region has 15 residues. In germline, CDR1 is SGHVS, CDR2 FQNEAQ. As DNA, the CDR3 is TGTGCCAGCAGCTTAAGAAGCGGGGGGTGGAGTGAGCAGTTCTTC. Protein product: CASSLRSGGWSEQFF.

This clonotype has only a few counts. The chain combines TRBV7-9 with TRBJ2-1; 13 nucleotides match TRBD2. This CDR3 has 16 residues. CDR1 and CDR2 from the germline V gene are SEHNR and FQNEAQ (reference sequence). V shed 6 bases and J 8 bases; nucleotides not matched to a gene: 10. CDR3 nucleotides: TGTGCCAGCAGGAGTAGACTAGCGGGGGGCCAGGATGAGCAGTTCTTC. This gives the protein CASRSRLAGGQDEQFF.

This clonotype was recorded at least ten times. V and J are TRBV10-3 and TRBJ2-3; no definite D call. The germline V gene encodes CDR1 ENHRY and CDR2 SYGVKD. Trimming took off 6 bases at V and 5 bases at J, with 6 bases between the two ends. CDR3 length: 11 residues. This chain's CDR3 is CAIRVVDTQYF. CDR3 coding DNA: TGTGCCATCAGAGTTGTAGATACGCAGTATTTT.

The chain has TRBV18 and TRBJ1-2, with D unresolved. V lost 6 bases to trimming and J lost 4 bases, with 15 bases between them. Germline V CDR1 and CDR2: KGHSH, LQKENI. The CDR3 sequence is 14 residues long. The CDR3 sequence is CASSFTTEPYGYTF. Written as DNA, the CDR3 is TGTGCCAGCTCCTTTACGACCGAGCCCTATGGCTACACCTTC.

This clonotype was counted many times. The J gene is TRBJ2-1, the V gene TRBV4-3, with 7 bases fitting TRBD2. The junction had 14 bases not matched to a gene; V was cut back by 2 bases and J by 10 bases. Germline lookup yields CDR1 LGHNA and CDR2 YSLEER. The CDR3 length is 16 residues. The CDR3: CASSQRWRQGGEEQFF. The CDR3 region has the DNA TGCGCCAGCAGCCAACGCTGGCGGCAGGGAGGGGAAGAGCAGTTCTTC.

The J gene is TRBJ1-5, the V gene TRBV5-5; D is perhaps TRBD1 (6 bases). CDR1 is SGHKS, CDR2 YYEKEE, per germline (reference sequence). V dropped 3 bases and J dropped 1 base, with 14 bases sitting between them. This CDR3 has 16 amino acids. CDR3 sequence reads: CASSWGDTESNQPQHF. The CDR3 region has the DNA TGTGCCAGCAGCTGGGGGGACACCGAGAGCAATCAGCCCCAGCATTTT.

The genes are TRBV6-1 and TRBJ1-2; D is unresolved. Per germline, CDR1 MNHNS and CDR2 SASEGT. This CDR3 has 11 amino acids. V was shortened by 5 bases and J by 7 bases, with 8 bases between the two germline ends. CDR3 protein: CASSSAVGYTF. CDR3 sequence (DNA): TGTGCCAGCAGTTCTGCGGTTGGCTACACCTTC.

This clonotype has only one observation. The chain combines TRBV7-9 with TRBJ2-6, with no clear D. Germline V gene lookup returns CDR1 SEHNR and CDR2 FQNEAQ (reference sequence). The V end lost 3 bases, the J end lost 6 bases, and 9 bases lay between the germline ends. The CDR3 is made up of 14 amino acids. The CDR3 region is CASSFYHPANVLTF. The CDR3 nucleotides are TGTGCCAGCAGCTTTTACCATCCGGCCAACGTCCTGACTTTC.

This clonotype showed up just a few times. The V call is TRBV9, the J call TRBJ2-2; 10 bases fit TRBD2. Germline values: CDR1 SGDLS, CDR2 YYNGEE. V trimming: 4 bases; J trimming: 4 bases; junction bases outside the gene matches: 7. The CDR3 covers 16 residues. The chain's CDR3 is CASSPERGGSTGELFF. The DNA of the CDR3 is TGTGCCAGCAGCCCAGAGCGGGGGGGCAGCACCGGGGAGCTGTTTTTT.

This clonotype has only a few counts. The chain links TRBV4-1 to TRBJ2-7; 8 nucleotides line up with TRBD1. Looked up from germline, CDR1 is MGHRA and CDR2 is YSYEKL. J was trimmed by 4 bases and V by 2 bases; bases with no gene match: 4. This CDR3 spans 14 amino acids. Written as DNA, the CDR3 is TGCGCCAGCAGCCAAACTACAGGGGGATACGAGCAGTACGTC. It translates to CASSQTTGGYEQYV.

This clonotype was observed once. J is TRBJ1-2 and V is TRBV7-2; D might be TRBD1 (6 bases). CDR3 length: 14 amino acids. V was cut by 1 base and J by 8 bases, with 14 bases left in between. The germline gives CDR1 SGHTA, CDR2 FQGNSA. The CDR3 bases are TGTGCCAGCAGCTTAGTTCCAGGGGCAGGCGGCTACACCTTC. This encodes CASSLVPGAGGYTF.